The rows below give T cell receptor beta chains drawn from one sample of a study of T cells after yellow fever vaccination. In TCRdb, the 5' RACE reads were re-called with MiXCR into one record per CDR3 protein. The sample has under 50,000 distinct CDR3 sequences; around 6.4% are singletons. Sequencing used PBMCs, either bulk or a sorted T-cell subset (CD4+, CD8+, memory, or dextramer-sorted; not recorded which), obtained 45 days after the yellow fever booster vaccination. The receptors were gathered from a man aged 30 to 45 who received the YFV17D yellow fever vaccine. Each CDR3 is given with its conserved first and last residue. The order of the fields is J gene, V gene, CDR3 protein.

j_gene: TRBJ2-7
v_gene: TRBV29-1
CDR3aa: CSGLTAHNYEQYF

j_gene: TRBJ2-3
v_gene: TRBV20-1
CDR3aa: CSAINFHGIDTQYF

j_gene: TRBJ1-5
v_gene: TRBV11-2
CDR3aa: CASSLDLGQTSHF

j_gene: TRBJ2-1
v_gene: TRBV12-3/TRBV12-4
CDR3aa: CASSLARAGVDEQFF

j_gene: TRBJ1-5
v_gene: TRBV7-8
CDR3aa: CASSWSRGQGGNQPQHF

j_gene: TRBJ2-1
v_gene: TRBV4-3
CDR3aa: CASSQDSSGGSSYNEQFF

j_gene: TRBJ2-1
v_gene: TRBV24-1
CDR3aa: CATSVQGGRYNEQFF

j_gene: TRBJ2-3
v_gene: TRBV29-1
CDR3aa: CSVGKDTQYF

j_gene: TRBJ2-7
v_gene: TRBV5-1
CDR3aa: CASSKGQGTDGQYF

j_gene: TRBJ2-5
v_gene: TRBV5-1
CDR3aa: CASSSRPNPGETQYF

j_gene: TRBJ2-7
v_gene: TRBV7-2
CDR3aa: CASSLAARPQSSYEQYF

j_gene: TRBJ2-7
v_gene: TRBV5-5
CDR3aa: CASSFSSGRTSYEQYF

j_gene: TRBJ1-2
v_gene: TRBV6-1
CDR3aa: CASMTSGQHYGYTF

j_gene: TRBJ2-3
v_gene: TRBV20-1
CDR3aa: CCARPRGGAGTDTQYF

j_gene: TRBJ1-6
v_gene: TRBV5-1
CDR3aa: CASSGGQGENSPLHF

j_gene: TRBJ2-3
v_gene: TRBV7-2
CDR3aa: CASSLGLSVDTQYF

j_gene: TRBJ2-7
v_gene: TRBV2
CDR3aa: CASRVTAGMVYEQYF

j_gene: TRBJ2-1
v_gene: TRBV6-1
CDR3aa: CASSERGDNEQFF

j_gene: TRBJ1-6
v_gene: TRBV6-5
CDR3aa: CASSVLDSDYSPLHF

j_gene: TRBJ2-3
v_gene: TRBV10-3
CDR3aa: CAISSGRALKDTQYF

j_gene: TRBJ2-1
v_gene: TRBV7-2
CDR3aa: CASSLYGSKNEQFF

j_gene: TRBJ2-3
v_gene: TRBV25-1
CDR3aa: CASSERLQGDTQYF

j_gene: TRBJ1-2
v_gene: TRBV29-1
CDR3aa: CSVGRESGYTF

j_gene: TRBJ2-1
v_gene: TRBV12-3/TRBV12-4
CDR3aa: CASRPHRSNEQFF

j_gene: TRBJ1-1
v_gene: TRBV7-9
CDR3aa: CASSLAGGAEAFF

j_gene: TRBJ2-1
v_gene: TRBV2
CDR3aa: CASSEGRVGYNEQFF

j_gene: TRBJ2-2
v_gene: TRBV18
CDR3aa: CASSEGNGELFF